This T cell receptor beta chain was identified in a study of monozygotic twins with inflammatory bowel disease. This CDR3 spans 13 amino acids. Germline CDR1 is SGHAT and CDR2 is FQNNGV. The template-switching step introduced UMIs that carried a 6-nucleotide sample barcode. TCRdb reworked the 5' RACE reads into one entry per CDR3 protein, no DNA. This specimen shows hundreds of thousands of distinct CDR3 sequences; the ten leading clones hold about 2.6%. The receptor's source is a human donor with ulcerative colitis or Crohn's disease, or a healthy co-twin of an affected twin (not recorded which). The J gene is TRBJ1-1, the V gene TRBV11-2; there is no DNA to check the TCRdb D call of TRBD1. Sequenced: blood. This CDR3 is CASSPLPNTEAFF.